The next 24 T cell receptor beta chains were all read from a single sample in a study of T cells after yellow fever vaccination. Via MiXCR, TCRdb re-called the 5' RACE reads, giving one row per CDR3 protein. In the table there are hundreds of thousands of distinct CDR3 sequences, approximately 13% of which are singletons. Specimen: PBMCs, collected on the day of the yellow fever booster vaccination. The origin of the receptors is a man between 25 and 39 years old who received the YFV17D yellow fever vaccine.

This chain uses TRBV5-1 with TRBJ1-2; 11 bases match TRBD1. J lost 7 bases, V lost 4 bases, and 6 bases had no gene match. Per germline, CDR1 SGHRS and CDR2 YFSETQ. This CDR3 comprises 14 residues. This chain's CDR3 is CASSHGQGAVGYTF. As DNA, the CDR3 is TGCGCCAGCAGCCACGGACAGGGGGCGGTTGGCTACACCTTC.

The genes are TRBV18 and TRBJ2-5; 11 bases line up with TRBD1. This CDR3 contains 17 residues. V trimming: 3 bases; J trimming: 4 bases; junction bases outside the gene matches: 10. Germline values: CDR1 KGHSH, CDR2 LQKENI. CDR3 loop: CASSPTDRGRLGETQYF. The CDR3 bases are TGTGCCAGCTCACCTACGGACAGGGGGCGCCTAGGAGAGACCCAGTACTTC.

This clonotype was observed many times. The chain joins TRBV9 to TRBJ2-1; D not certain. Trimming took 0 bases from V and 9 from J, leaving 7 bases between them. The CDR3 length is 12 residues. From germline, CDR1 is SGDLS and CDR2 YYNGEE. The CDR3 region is CASSVEGFEQFF. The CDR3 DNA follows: TGTGCCAGCAGCGTAGAAGGGTTTGAGCAGTTCTTC. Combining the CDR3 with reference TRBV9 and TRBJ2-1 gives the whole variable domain DSGVTQTPKHLITATGQRVTLRCSPRSGDLSVYWYQQSLDQGLQFLIQYYNGEERAKGNILERFSAQQFPDLHSELNLSSLELGDSALYFCASSVEGFEQFFGPGTRLTVL.

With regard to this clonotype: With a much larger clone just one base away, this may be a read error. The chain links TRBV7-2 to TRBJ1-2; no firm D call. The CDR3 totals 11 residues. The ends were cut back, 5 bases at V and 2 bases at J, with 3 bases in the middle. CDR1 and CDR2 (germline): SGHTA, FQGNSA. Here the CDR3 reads CASSINYGYTF. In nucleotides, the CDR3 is TGTGCCAGCAGCATAAACTATGGCTACACCTTC.

For the CDR3, the DNA is TGTGCCAGCAGAGGTAGGGCCGGGGAGCTGTTTTTT. It encodes CASRGRAGELFF. The chain recombines TRBV27 with TRBJ2-2; D is undetermined. Trimming stripped 6 bases from V and 6 bases from J, with 8 bases between. The V gene's germline CDR1 is MNHEY and CDR2 SMNVEV (reference sequence). This CDR3 region has 12 residues.

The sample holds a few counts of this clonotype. The chain's CDR3 is CASSRAIEQFF. The CDR3 nucleotides are TGTGCCAGCAGCCGCGCGATTGAGCAGTTCTTC. The chain has TRBV7-2 and TRBJ2-1; D unresolved. V was pared by 5 bases and J by 9 bases, with 8 bases between. The germline V gene has CDR1 SGHTA and CDR2 FQGNSA. The CDR3 totals 11 residues.

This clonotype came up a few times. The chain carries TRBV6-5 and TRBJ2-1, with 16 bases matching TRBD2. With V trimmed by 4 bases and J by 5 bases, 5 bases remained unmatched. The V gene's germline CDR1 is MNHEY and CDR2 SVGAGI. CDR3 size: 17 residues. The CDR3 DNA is TGTGCCAGCAGTTTTGGGACTAGCGGGAGGGGACACAATGAGCAGTTCTTC. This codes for CASSFGTSGRGHNEQFF.

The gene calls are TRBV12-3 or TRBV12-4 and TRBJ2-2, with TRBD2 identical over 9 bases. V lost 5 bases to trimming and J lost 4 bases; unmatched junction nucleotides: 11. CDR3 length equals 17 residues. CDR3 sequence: CASSPRGLAGPTGELFF. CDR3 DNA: TGTGCCAGCAGTCCTAGAGGGCTAGCGGGACCCACCGGGGAGCTGTTTTTT.

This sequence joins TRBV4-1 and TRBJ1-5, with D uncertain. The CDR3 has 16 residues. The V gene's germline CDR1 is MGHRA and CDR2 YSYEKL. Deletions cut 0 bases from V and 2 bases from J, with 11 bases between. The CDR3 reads CASSQDLGLGNQPQHF. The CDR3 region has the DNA TGCGCCAGCAGCCAAGATTTGGGCCTGGGCAATCAGCCCCAGCATTTT.

As DNA, the CDR3 is TGTGCCAGCAGCGGTTTGGAGGGCCAAGAGACCCAGTACTTC. It codes for CASSGLEGQETQYF. The genes are TRBV5-5 and TRBJ2-5; D might be TRBD2 (6 bases). V dropped 4 bases and J dropped 1 base, with 11 bases sitting between them. The CDR3 contains 14 residues. Germline V CDR1 and CDR2: SGHKS, YYEKEE (reference sequence). The complete variable domain, with remaining parts taken from reference TRBV5-5 and TRBJ2-5, reads DAGVTQSPTHLIKTRGQQVTLRCSPISGHKSVSWYQQVLGQGPQFIFQYYEKEERGRGNFPDRFSARQFPNYSSELNVNALLLGDSALYLCASSGLEGQETQYFGPGTRLLVL.

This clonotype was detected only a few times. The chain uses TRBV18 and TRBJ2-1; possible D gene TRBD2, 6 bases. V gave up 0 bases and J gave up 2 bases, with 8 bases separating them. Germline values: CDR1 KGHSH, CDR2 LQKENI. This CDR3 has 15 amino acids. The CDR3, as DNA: TGTGCCAGCTCACCACCGGGCGGGACCTACAATGAGCAGTTCTTC. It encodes CASSPPGGTYNEQFF.

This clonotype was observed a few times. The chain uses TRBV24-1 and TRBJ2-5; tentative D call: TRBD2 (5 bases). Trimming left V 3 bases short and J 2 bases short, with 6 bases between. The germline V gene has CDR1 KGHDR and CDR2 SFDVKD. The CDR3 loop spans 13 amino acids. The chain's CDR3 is CATSDPGQETQYF. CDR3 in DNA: TGTGCCACCAGTGATCCGGGACAAGAGACCCAGTACTTC.

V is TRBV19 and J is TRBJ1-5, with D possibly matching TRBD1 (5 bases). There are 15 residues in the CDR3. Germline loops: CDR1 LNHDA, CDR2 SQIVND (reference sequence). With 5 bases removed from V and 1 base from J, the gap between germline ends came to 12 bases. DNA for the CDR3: TGTGCCAGTAGTGGCAGGGTTAGGAGCAATCAGCCCCAGCATTTT. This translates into CASSGRVRSNQPQHF. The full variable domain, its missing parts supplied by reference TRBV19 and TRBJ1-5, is DGGITQSPKYLFRKEGQNVTLSCEQNLNHDAMYWYRQDPGQGLRLIYYSQIVNDFQKGDIAEGYSVSREKKESFPLTVTSAQKNPTAFYLCASSGRVRSNQPQHFGDGTRLSIL.

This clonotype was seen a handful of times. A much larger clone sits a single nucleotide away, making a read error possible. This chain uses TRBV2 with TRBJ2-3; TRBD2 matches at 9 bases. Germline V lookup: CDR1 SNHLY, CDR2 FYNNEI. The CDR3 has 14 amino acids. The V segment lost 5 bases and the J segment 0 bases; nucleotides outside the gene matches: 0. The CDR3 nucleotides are TGTGCCAGCAGTAGCGGGAGGAGCACAGATACGCAGTATTTT. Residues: CASSSGRSTDTQYF.

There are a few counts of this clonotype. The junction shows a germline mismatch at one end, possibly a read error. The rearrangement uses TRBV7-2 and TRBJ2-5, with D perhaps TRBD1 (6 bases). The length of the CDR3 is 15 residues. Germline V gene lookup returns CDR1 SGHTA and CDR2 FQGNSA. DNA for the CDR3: TGTGCCAGCAGCCTAGCAGACAGGCCCCAAGAGACCCAGTACTTC. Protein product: CASSLADRPQETQYF.

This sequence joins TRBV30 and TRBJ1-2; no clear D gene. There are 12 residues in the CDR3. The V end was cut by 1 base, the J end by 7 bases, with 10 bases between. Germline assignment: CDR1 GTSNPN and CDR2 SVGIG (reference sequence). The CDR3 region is CAWSGVQSGYTF. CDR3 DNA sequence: TGTGCCTGGAGTGGTGTTCAGAGTGGCTACACCTTC.

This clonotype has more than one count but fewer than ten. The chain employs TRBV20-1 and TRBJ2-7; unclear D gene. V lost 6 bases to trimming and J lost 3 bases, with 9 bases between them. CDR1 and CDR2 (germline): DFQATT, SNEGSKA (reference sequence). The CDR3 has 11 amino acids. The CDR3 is CSAAILYEQYF. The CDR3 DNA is TGCAGTGCCGCCATTCTCTACGAGCAGTACTTC.

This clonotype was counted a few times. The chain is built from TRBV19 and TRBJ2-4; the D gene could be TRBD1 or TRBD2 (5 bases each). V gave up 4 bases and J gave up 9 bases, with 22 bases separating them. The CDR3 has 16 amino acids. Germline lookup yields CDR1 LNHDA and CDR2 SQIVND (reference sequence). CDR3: CASSTRTGQGTIIQYF. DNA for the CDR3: TGTGCCAGTAGTACAAGGACGGGGCAAGGAACGATCATTCAGTACTTC.

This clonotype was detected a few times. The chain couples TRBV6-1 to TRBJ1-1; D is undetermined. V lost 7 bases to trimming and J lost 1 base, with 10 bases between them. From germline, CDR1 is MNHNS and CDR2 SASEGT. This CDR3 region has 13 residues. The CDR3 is CASMTNKNTEAFF. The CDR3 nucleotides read TGTGCCAGCATGACAAACAAGAACACTGAAGCTTTCTTT.

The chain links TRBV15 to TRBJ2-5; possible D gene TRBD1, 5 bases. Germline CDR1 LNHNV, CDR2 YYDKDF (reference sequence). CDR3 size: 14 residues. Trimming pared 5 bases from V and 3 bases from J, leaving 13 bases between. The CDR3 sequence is CATSPTGREETQYF. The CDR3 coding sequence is TGTGCCACCAGCCCCACAGGTCGGGAAGAGACCCAGTACTTC.

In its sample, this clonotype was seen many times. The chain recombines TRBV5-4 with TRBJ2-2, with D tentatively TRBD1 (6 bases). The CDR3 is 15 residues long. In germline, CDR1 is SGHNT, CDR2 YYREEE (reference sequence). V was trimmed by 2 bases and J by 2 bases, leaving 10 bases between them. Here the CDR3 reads CASSLVGTNTGELFF. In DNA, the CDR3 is TGTGCCAGCAGCTTAGTTGGGACAAACACCGGGGAGCTGTTTTTT.

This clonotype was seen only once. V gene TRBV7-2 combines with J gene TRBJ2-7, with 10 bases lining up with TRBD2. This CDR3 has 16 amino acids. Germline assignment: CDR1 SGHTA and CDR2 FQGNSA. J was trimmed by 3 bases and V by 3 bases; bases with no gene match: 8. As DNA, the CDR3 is TGTGCCAGCAGCTTGGGTACTAGCGGGGTTCGCTACGAGCAGTACTTC. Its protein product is CASSLGTSGVRYEQYF.

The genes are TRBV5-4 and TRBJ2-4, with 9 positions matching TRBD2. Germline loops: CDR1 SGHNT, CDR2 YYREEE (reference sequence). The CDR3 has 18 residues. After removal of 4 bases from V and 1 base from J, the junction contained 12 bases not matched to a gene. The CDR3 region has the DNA TGTGCCAGCAGCAAGGTCGGTAGCGGGAGTGGGGCCAAAAACATTCAGTACTTC. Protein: CASSKVGSGSGAKNIQYF.

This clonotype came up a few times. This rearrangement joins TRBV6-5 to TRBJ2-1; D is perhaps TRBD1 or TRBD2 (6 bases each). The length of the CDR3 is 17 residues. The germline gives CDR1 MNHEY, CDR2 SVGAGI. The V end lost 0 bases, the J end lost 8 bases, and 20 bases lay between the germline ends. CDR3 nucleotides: TGTGCCAGCAGTTACTCGAGAGTTGGGCGGGACATGGATGAGCAGTTCTTC. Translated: CASSYSRVGRDMDEQFF.